This T cell receptor beta chain came from a study of CD8 T cells in ankylosing spondylitis. The CDR3 has 14 residues. Trimming cost V 5 bases and J 0 bases; bases outside gene matches: 5. Per the germline V gene, CDR1 is SGDLS and CDR2 is YYNGEE. At least ten counts were recorded for this clonotype. MiXCR, applied by TCRdb to the 5' RACE reads, yields one record per CDR3 protein. The data contain around 75,000 distinct CDR3 sequences, roughly 5.2% of them singletons. What was sequenced was blood, either unsorted or a sorted T cell fraction (not recorded which). The TCR sequence derives from a male donor with ankylosing spondylitis or in good health (not recorded which). V and J are TRBV9 and TRBJ2-7; 7 bases are a match to TRBD2. In nucleotides, the CDR3 is TGTGCCAGCAGTCTCGGGAGGAACTCCTACGAGCAGTACTTC. Translating gives CASSLGRNSYEQYF.